This is a list of T cell receptor beta chains from one sample in a study of blood T cell repertoires in COVID-19. TCRdb's copy holds only in-frame clones and misses some; the assay was immunoSEQ multiplex PCR. The data contain 400,000 or so clones, 80% to 90% of them singletons. The sequenced material came from peripheral blood. These receptors all stem from a man between 18 and 29 years old with COVID-19, enrolled during active disease. Each CDR3 is given with its conserved first and last residue. The order of the fields is clone size, V gene, D gene, J gene, CDR3 protein, CDR3 DNA. The D gene is left open where the match is weak. Size is omitted from some rows. Given values are once, few, many or a class for expanded clones.

-	TRBV19	TRBD2	TRBJ2-2	CASSSRAGGLTGELFF	TGTGCCAGTAGTTCTCGAGCGGGGGGATTAACCGGGGAGCTGTTTTTT
few	TRBV2	TRBD1	TRBJ1-2	CASSSGTGDFYGYTF	TGTGCCAGCAGTTCCGGGACAGGAGATTTCTATGGCTACACCTTC
-	TRBV3-1/TRBV3-2	-	TRBJ2-3	CASSQDLGGTDTQYF	TGTGCCAGCAGCCAAGATTTAGGAGGCACAGATACGCAGTATTTT
once	TRBV3-1/TRBV3-2	-	TRBJ2-3	CASSQLLDTQYF	TGTGCCAGCAGCCAGTTACTAGATACGCAGTATTTT
once	TRBV7-7	-	TRBJ2-5	CASSLTGISEETQYF	TGTGCTAGCAGCTTAACCGGGATCAGCGAAGAGACCCAGTACTTC
-	TRBV5-5	TRBD2	TRBJ2-3	CASSNPGLVPDTQYF	TGTGCCAGCAGCAATCCGGGACTAGTCCCAGATACGCAGTATTTT
-	TRBV14	TRBD1	TRBJ1-2	CASSRDRDYGYTF	TGTGCCAGCAGCCGGGACAGGGACTATGGCTACACCTTC
-	TRBV7-6	TRBD1	TRBJ2-7	CASSLTGGRVDEQYF	TGTGCCAGCAGCTTAACAGGGGGCAGGGTCGACGAGCAGTACTTC
-	TRBV4-1	TRBD2	TRBJ2-3	CASSLIGGAGTDTQYF	TGCGCCAGCAGCCTGATCGGGGGGGCCGGCACAGATACGCAGTATTTT
-	TRBV18	-	TRBJ1-1	CASSPLPRGEEAFF	TGTGCCAGCTCACCCCTGCCGCGGGGCGAGGAAGCTTTCTTT
-	TRBV3-1/TRBV3-2	TRBD2	TRBJ2-1	CASSQWGLAGLFGEQFF	TGTGCCAGCAGCCAGTGGGGACTAGCGGGACTATTCGGGGAGCAGTTCTTC
-	TRBV7-2	-	TRBJ2-1	CASSLAIGPGGEQFF	TGTGCCAGCAGCTTAGCGATCGGCCCAGGAGGTGAGCAGTTCTTC
-	TRBV5-6	TRBD1	TRBJ2-3	CASSFRLRGQIADTQYF	TGTGCCAGCAGCTTCCGCCTCAGGGGGCAAATCGCAGATACGCAGTATTTT
-	TRBV24-1	TRBD2	TRBJ2-5	CATSGPSDGLAGVSRETQYF	TGTGCCACCAGTGGCCCTTCGGACGGGCTAGCGGGAGTGTCAAGAGAGACCCAGTACTTC
once	TRBV5-6	-	TRBJ2-1	CASSSRTGLAPVSEQFF	TGTGCCAGCAGTTCCCGGACAGGACTAGCTCCGGTTTCTGAGCAGTTCTTC
-	TRBV18	-	TRBJ1-3	CASSPAVSGNTIYF	TGTGCCAGCTCACCGGCCGTCTCTGGAAACACCATATATTTT
-	TRBV3-1/TRBV3-2	-	TRBJ1-1	CASSHLAASMNTEAFF	TGTGCCAGCAGCCACTTAGCAGCCTCTATGAACACTGAAGCTTTCTTT
-	TRBV10-1	-	TRBJ2-3	CASTQGTSTDTQYF	TGCGCCAGCACGCAGGGAACTAGCACAGATACGCAGTATTTT
-	TRBV14	TRBD2	TRBJ2-2	CASSQLAGGPGELFF	TGTGCCAGCAGCCAACTAGCGGGAGGACCCGGGGAGCTGTTTTTT
-	TRBV7-9	-	TRBJ2-1	CASSLALYNEQFF	TGTGCCAGCAGCTTAGCACTCTACAATGAGCAGTTCTTC
-	TRBV10-1	TRBD2	TRBJ2-3	CASSDGAGARSTDTQYF	TGCGCCAGCAGTGACGGAGCGGGGGCCCGAAGCACAGATACGCAGTATTTT
-	TRBV19	-	TRBJ1-5	CASSIEGAPRQPQHF	TGTGCCAGTAGTATAGAAGGAGCCCCGCGACAGCCCCAGCATTTT
-	TRBV27	TRBD1	TRBJ2-7	CASSRQGAQGSYEQYF	TGTGCCAGCAGTCGACAGGGGGCACAGGGCTCCTACGAGCAGTACTTC
-	TRBV6-5	-	TRBJ2-1	CASSQRGSYNEQFF	TGTGCCAGCAGTCAAAGGGGGTCCTACAATGAGCAGTTCTTC
-	TRBV6-5	TRBD1	TRBJ1-5	CASSYSAGGPQHF	TGTGCCAGCAGTTACTCGGCAGGGGGGCCCCAGCATTTT
-	TRBV7-9	-	TRBJ1-1	CASKREGEGTEAFF	TGTGCCAGCAAGCGGGAGGGTGAGGGCACTGAAGCTTTCTTT
-	TRBV19	-	TRBJ2-1	CASRKGLGGNEQFF	TGTGCCAGTAGGAAGGGTCTAGGAGGAAATGAGCAGTTCTTC
-	TRBV9	-	TRBJ2-3	CASTVGDTDTQYF	TGTGCCAGCACCGTCGGGGACACAGATACGCAGTATTTT
-	TRBV7-9	-	TRBJ1-1	CASTQTGLHTEAFF	TGTGCCAGCACCCAAACAGGGCTTCACACTGAAGCTTTCTTT
-	TRBV19	TRBD1	TRBJ2-1	CASSSGTGTGYNEQFF	TGTGCCAGTAGCTCCGGAACCGGGACAGGATACAATGAGCAGTTCTTC
-	TRBV9	-	TRBJ2-1	CASSVIGGTGPPSSYNEQFF	TGTGCCAGCAGCGTGATCGGGGGGACAGGACCCCCGAGCTCCTACAATGAGCAGTTCTTC
-	TRBV7-8	TRBD2	TRBJ2-7	CASSTSGRAHEQYF	TGTGCCAGCAGCACTAGCGGGAGGGCCCACGAGCAGTACTTC
-	TRBV3-1/TRBV3-2	TRBD2	TRBJ2-2	CASSQLADTTGELFF	TGTGCCAGCAGCCAACTAGCGGATACGACCGGGGAGCTGTTTTTT
-	TRBV2	TRBD1	TRBJ2-1	CASSVPLTGTPYNEQFF	TGTGCCAGCAGTGTCCCGTTGACAGGGACACCCTACAATGAGCAGTTCTTC
-	TRBV27	-	TRBJ1-1	CASRVQGYRVTEAFF	TGTGCCAGCAGGGTTCAGGGTTATAGGGTCACTGAAGCTTTCTTT
-	TRBV27	TRBD1	TRBJ2-6	CASGRDRGSSGANVLTF	TGTGCCAGCGGTAGGGACAGGGGGAGCTCTGGGGCCAACGTCCTGACTTTC